This TCR beta chain was recorded in a study of human T cells and chemical hapten exposure. Turning to the study itself: TCR yields per sample varied mostly from small pooled library volume differences. Findings and limits, study-wide: All donors were alopecia patients, so their immunity may differ from that of healthy people.

Original analysis: There were a median of roughly 100,000 TCRs per sample, with a range from roughly 20,000 to 750,000. In TCRdb, the RACE reads were re-called with MiXCR into one record per CDR3 protein. TCRdb's processing, not the authors' own work, is the source of the V and J calls. The data hold under 85,000 distinct CDR3 sequences, with about 9.3% observed a single time. The time point denotes: patch test 1, 2 weeks after DPC sensitization. Sample treatment: therapeutic diphenylcyclopropenone sensitization with weekly scalp DPC. Patch tests were applied only after blood draws. Germline V gene sequence: CDR1 SQVTM, CDR2 ANQGSEA. The CDR3 is 12 amino acids. V was clipped by 4 bases and J by 1 base, with 7 bases between them. This clonotype came up a few times. Its antigen is as yet unknown.

This sample comprised whole blood, obtained in connection with sensitization to the hapten diphenylcyclopropenone (DPC). The rearrangement links TRBV29-1 to TRBJ2-5; tentatively, D is TRBD1 (6 bases). This TCR was sampled from a woman between 45 and 60 years old with alopecia areata. Some clones in this sample may be carry-over from other donors' samples. The CDR3 sequence: CSVVRGQETQYF. DNA of the CDR3: TGCAGCGTTGTCAGGGGCCAAGAGACCCAGTACTTC. The whole variable domain, filled in from reference TRBV29-1 and TRBJ2-5, reads SAVISQKPSRDICQRGTSLTIQCQVDSQVTMMFWYRQQPGQSLTLIATANQGSEATYESGFVIDKFPISRPNLTFSTLTVSNMSPEDSSIYLCSVVRGQETQYFGPGTRLLVL.